These 2 T cell receptor beta chains came from one sample sequenced in a study of CD8+ T cells in alopecia areata. RNA extraction was followed by reverse transcription into cDNA, which acted as the sequencing template. Sequencing used immunoSEQ multiplex PCR; TCRdb keeps in-frame clones, though not all of them. Among fewer than 150,000 clones listed, roughly two fifths were seen once. The sample was CD4+ T cells sorted from blood. Every receptor here comes from a human donor with alopecia areata.

The rearrangement links TRBV2 to TRBJ1-1; perhaps TRBD1 as D (5 bases). The CDR3 has 11 residues. The germline V gene encodes CDR1 SNHLY and CDR2 FYNNEI. Trimming cost V 4 bases and J 7 bases, with 7 bases left between them. This CDR3 is CASSAQGEAFF. The CDR3 DNA is TGTGCCAGCAGTGCGCAGGGTGAAGCTTTCTTT. Using reference TRBV2 and TRBJ1-1 for the parts outside the CDR3, the full variable domain is EPEVTQTPSHQVTQMGQEVILRCVPISNHLYFYWYRQILGQKVEFLVSFYNNEISEKSEIFDDQFSVERPDGSNFTLKIRSTKLEDSAMYFCASSAQGEAFFGQGTRLTVV.

This clone has only a few counts. The rearrangement links TRBV7-2 to TRBJ2-5; 7 bases align to TRBD1. The germline gives CDR1 SGHTA, CDR2 FQGNSA. V shed 1 base, J shed 5 bases, and the junction held 4 bases outside the gene matches. The CDR3 covers 14 residues. The CDR3 DNA reads TGTGCCAGCAGCTTAGGACAGGGCTGGGAGACCCAGTACTTC. This translates into CASSLGQGWETQYF. The full variable domain, with the rest looked up from reference TRBV7-2 and TRBJ2-5, is GAGVSQSPSNKVTEKGKDVELRCDPISGHTALYWYRQSLGQGLEFLIYFQGNSAPDKSGLPSDRFSAERTGGSVSTLTIQRTQQEDSAVYLCASSLGQGWETQYFGPGTRLLVL.